The source of this TCR beta chain is a study of T cell changes during pregnancy in multiple sclerosis. Between the trimmed V and J ends, which lost 2 bases and 5 bases, there was a span of 13 bases. The CDR3 runs 15 residues. Germline V CDR1 and CDR2: MNHEY, SMNVEV (reference sequence). Profiled with immunoSEQ multiplex PCR; TCRdb holds only in-frame clones, not every one. Of more than 65,000 clones in the sample, about 95% were seen once. The sequence came from a female donor with multiple sclerosis, enrolled in a pregnancy study. V usage is TRBV27 and J usage is TRBJ2-1; D uncertain. The starting material was peripheral blood, obtained in the second trimester of pregnancy. The CDR3 is CASSLTPRRNNEQFF. The DNA of the CDR3 is TGTGCCAGCAGTTTAACTCCTAGAAGGAACAATGAGCAGTTCTTC.